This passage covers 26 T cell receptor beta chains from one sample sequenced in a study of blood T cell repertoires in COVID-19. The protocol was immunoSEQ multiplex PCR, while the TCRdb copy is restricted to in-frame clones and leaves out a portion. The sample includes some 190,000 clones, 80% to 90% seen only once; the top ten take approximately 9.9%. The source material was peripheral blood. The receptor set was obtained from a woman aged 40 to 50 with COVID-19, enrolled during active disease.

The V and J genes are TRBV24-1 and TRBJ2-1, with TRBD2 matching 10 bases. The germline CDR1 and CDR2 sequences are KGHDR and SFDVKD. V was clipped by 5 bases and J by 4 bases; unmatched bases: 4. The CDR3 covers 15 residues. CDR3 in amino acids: CATSGAGGGYNEQFF. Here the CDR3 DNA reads TGTGCCACCAGTGGAGCGGGAGGGGGATACAATGAGCAGTTCTTC.

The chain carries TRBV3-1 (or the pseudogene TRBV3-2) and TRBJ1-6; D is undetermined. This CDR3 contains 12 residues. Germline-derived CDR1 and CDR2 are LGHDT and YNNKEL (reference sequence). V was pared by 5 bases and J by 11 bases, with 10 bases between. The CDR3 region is CASSKHPAPLHF. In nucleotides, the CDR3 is TGTGCCAGCAGCAAGCACCCGGCACCCCTCCACTTT.

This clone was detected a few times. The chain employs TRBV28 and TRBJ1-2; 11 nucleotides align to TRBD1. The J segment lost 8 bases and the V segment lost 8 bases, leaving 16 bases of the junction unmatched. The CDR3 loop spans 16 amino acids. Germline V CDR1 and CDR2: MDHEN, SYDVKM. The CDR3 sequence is CASLSPPGQGAEGYTF. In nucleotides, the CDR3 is TGTGCCAGCCTCTCCCCCCCTGGACAGGGGGCGGAAGGCTACACCTTC.

CDR3 nucleotides: TGTGCCAGCAGTCGACGGGGGGGCCGGGACAGAATTTCACCCCTCCACTTT. Protein: CASSRRGGRDRISPLHF. V is TRBV3-1 (or the pseudogene TRBV3-2) and J is TRBJ1-6; 7 bases fit TRBD1. The V gene's germline CDR1 is LGHDT and CDR2 YNNKEL (reference sequence). The V gene end was trimmed by 6 bases and the J gene end by 9 bases; junction bases not matched to a gene: 17. The CDR3 loop spans 17 amino acids.

CDR3 sequence reads: CASSLTHSQGEQYV. For the CDR3, the DNA is TGTGCCAGCAGCCTTACCCACTCACAGGGCGAGCAGTACGTC. The chain has TRBV6-5 and TRBJ2-7; D may be TRBD1 (6 bases). CDR1 and CDR2 (germline): MNHEY, SVGAGI. Trimming removed 6 bases at V and 6 bases at J, with 18 bases between. The CDR3 covers 14 residues.

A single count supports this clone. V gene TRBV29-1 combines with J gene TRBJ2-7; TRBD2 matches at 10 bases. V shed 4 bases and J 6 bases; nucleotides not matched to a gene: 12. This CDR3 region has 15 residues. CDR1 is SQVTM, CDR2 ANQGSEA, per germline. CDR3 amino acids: CSVVRGLAGEGEQYF. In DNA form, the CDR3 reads TGCAGCGTTGTGCGGGGGCTAGCGGGAGAGGGCGAGCAGTACTTC.

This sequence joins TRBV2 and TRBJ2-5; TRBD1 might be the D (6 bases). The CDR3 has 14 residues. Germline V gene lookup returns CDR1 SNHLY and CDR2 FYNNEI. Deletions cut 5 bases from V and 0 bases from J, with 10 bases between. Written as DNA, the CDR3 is TGTGCCAGCAGTCGCAACAGGGACCAAGAGACCCAGTACTTC. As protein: CASSRNRDQETQYF.

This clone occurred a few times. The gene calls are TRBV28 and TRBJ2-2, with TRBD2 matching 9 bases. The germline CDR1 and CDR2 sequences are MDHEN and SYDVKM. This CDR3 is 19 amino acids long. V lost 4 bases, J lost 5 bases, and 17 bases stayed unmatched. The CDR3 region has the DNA TGTGCCAGCAGTTCCCCCAGGGGTAGCGGGAGAGGAGGAACCGGGGAGCTGTTTTTT. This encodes CASSSPRGSGRGGTGELFF.

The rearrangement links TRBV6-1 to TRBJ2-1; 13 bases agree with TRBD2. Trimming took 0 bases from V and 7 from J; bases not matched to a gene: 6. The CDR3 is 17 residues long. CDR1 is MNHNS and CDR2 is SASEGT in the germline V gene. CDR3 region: CASSEALKTSGRNEQFF. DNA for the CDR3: TGTGCCAGCAGTGAAGCGCTAAAGACTAGCGGGAGGAATGAGCAGTTCTTC.

The CDR3 loop reads CASTSGTSGKYEQYF. Here the CDR3 DNA reads TGTGCCAGCACCTCAGGGACTAGCGGGAAATACGAGCAGTACTTC. The rearrangement joins TRBV6-5 to TRBJ2-7, with 13 bases aligning to TRBD2. The V gene end was trimmed by 7 bases and the J gene end by 4 bases; junction bases not matched to a gene: 7. The CDR3 consists of 15 residues. Germline loops: CDR1 MNHEY, CDR2 SVGAGI.

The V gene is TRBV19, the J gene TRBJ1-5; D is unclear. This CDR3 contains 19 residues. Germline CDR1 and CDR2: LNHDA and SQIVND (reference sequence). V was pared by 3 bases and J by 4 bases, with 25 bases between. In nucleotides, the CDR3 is TGTGCCAGTAGTATCTTCGTATCGCGGGGAGTAGAAAGGAATCAGCCCCAGCATTTT. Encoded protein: CASSIFVSRGVERNQPQHF.

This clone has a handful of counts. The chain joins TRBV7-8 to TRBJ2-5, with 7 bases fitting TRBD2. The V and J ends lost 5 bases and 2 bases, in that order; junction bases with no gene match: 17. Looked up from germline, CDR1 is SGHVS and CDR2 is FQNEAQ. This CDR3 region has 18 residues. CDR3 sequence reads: CASSPLGGGTPYQETQYF. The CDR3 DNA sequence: TGTGCCAGCAGCCCCCTGGGGGGAGGGACTCCTTATCAAGAGACCCAGTACTTC.

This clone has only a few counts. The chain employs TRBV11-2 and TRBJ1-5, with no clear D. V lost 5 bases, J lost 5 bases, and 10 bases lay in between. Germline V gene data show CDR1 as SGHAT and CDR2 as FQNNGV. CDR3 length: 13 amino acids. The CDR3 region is CASSPAVHQPQHF. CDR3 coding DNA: TGTGCCAGCAGCCCTGCGGTGCATCAGCCCCAGCATTTT.

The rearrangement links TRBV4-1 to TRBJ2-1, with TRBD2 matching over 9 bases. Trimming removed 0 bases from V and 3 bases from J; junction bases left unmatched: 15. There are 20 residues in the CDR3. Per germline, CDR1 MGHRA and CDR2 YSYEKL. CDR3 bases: TGCGCCAGCAGCCAAGACAGGGGCGGGAGGGCCACACTAAACTACAATGAGCAGTTCTTC. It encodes CASSQDRGGRATLNYNEQFF.

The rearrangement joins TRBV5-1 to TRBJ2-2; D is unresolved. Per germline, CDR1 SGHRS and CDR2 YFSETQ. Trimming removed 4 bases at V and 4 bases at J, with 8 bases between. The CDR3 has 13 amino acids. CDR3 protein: CASSATSTGELFF. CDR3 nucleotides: TGCGCCAGCAGCGCGACTTCCACCGGGGAGCTGTTTTTT.

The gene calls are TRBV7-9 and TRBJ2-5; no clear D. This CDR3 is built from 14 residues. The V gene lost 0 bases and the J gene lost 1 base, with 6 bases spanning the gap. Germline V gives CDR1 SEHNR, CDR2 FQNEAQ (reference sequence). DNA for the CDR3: TGTGCCAGCAGCTTAGCACACGCCCAAGAGACCCAGTACTTC. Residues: CASSLAHAQETQYF.

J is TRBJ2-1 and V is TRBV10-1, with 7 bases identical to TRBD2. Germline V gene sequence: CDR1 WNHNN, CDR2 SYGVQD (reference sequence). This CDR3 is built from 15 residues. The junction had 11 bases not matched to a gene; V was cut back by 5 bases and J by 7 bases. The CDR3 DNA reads TGCGCCAGCAGTAAAGGGGAGGGCGGTCGAAATGAGCAGTTCTTC. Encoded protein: CASSKGEGGRNEQFF.

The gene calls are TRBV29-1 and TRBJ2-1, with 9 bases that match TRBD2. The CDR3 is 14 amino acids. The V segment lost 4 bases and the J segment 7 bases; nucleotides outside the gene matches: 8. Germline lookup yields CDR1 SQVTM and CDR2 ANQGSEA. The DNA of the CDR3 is TGCAGCGTTGCGGTGAGCGGGAGGAGGAATGAGCAGTTCTTC. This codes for CSVAVSGRRNEQFF.

CDR3 in DNA: TGCGCCAGCACCATTACCGGGACTAGTAGTCGGGAGACCCAGTACTTC. It specifies CASTITGTSSRETQYF. This rearrangement joins TRBV5-1 to TRBJ2-5; 8 bases match TRBD2. The junction had 15 bases not matched to a gene; V was cut back by 6 bases and J by 5 bases. There are 16 residues in the CDR3. CDR1 and CDR2 from the germline V gene are SGHRS and YFSETQ.

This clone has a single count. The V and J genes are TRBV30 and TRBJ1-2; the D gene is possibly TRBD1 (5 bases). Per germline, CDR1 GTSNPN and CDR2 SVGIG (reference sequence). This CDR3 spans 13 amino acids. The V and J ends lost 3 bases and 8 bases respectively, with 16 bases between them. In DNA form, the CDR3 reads TGTGCCTGGAGAGAAACCGGGACTCGAGGCTACACCTTC. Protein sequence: CAWRETGTRGYTF.

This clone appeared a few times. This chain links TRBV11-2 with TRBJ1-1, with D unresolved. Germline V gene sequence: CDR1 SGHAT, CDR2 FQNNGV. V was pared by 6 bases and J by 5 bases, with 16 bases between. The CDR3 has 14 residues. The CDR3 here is CASRGDGEGTEAFF. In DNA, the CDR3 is TGTGCCAGCAGGGGTGACGGAGAAGGAACTGAAGCTTTCTTT.

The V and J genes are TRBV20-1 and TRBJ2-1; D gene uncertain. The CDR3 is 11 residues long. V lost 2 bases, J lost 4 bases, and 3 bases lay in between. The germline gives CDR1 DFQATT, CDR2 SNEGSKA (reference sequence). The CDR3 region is CSARQYNEQFF. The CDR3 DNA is TGCAGTGCTAGACAGTACAATGAGCAGTTCTTC.

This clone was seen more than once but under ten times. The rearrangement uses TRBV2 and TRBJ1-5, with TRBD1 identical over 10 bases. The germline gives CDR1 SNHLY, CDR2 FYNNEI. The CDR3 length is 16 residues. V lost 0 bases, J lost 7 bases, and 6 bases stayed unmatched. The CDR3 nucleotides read TGTGCCAGCAGTGAAGCAAGACAGGGGGCAGGGCAGCCCCAGCATTTT. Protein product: CASSEARQGAGQPQHF.

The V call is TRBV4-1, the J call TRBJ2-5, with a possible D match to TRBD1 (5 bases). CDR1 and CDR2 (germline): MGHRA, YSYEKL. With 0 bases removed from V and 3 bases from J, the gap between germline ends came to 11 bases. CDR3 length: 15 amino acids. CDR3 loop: CASSQDRGQEETQYF. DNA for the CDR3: TGCGCCAGCAGCCAAGATCGAGGACAAGAAGAGACCCAGTACTTC.

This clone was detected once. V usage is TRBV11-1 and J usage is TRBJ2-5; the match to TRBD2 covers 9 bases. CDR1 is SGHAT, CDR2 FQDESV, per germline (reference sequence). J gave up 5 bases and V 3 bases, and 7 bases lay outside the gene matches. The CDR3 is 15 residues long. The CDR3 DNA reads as TGTGCCAGCAGCTTCAGCGGGAGGAGTAAGGAGACCCAGTACTTC. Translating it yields CASSFSGRSKETQYF.

CDR3 region: CASSLAVGLAVNEQYF. The CDR3 DNA reads as TGTGCCAGCAGCTTGGCCGTCGGACTAGCGGTAAACGAGCAGTACTTC. The chain is built from TRBV5-6 and TRBJ2-7; the match to TRBD2 covers 10 bases. The CDR3 is 16 residues long. Trimming cost V 0 bases and J 5 bases; bases outside gene matches: 8. The V gene's germline CDR1 is SGHDT and CDR2 YYEEEE.